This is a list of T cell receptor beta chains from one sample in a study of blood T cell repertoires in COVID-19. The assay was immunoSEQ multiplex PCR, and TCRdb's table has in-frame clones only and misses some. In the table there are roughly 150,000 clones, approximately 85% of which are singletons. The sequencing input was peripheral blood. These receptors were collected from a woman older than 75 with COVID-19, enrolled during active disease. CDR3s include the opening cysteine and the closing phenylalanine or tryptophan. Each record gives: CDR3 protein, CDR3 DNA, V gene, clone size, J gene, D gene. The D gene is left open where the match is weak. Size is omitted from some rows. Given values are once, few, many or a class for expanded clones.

CASRLGGGPIEQYF TGTGCCAGCAGGTTGGGCGGGGGCCCCATTGAGCAGTACTTC TRBV2 . TRBJ2-7 .
CAISLQGAGANVLTF TGTGCCATCAGTCTACAGGGGGCTGGGGCCAACGTCCTGACTTTC TRBV10-3 . TRBJ2-6 TRBD1
CASNGRTGRDPTGELFF TGTGCCAGCAACGGCCGGACAGGCCGAGATCCCACCGGGGAGCTGTTTTTT TRBV19 . TRBJ2-2 TRBD1
CASSLAGTRGELFF TGCGCCAGCAGCTTGGCAGGGACTCGAGGGGAGCTGTTTTTT TRBV5-1 few TRBJ2-2 .
CASAGTSVGELFF TGTGCCAGCGCCGGGACTAGCGTCGGGGAGCTGTTTTTT TRBV14 once TRBJ2-2 TRBD2
CASGEGPNQPQHF TGTGCCAGCGGGGAGGGGCCAAATCAGCCCCAGCATTTT TRBV2 once TRBJ1-5 .
CASSLAGDGELFF TGCGCCAGCAGCCTCGCGGGAGACGGGGAGCTGTTTTTT TRBV5-1 few TRBJ2-2 TRBD2
CASSQDSSSTDTQYF TGTGCCAGCTCACAGGACAGCTCAAGCACAGATACGCAGTATTTT TRBV18 few TRBJ2-3 .
CASSAEGGVSSPLHF TGTGCCAGCAGTGCGGAGGGCGGAGTGAGTTCACCCCTCCACTTT TRBV2 . TRBJ1-6 .
CASRLAVGSRSSYEQYF TGTGCCAGCAGACTAGCCGTGGGCAGCCGCAGCTCCTACGAGCAGTACTTC TRBV27 . TRBJ2-7 .
CASFTPANSPLHF TGTGCCAGTTTCACACCCGCAAATTCACCCCTCCACTTT TRBV6-5 . TRBJ1-6 .
CASSYRTIGQFF TGTGCCAGCAGTTACCGGACTATAGGGCAGTTCTTC TRBV6-2/TRBV6-3 . TRBJ2-1 .
CASSRGLAGVEETQYF TGCGCCAGCAGCCGGGGACTAGCGGGAGTCGAAGAGACCCAGTACTTC TRBV5-1 . TRBJ2-5 TRBD2
CASRMTGENTEAFF TGTGCCAGCAGGATGACAGGGGAGAACACTGAAGCTTTCTTT TRBV7-9 . TRBJ1-1 TRBD1
CASSLSGIGYSNQPQHF TGCGCCAGCAGCTTGTCAGGGATTGGATATAGCAATCAGCCCCAGCATTTT TRBV5-1 . TRBJ1-5 .
CASRQGEGKQYF TGTGCCAGCCGACAGGGGGAGGGCAAGCAGTACTTC TRBV7-8 . TRBJ2-7 TRBD1
CASSEALNTEAFF TGTGCCAGCAGTGAAGCCTTGAACACTGAAGCTTTCTTT TRBV6-1 . TRBJ1-1 .
CATGVSGSTEQFF TGTGCCACGGGGGTTAGCGGGAGTACTGAGCAGTTCTTC TRBV10-3 . TRBJ2-1 TRBD2
CASSKGGGNTEAFF TGTGCCAGCAGCAAAGGGGGCGGGAACACTGAAGCTTTCTTT TRBV21-1 . TRBJ1-1 .
CASSWGDRVVTEAFF TGTGCCAGCAGCTGGGGTGACAGGGTGGTCACTGAAGCTTTCTTT TRBV5-8 . TRBJ1-1 TRBD1
CASSNDRSSYEQYF TGTGCCAGCAGCAACGACAGGAGCTCCTACGAGCAGTACTTC TRBV21-1 . TRBJ2-7 .
CAISGTGDSYEQYF TGTGCCATCAGTGGTACAGGGGACTCCTACGAGCAGTACTTC TRBV10-3 . TRBJ2-7 TRBD1
CASSPRTAVANTGELFF TGTGCCAGCTCACCCCGAACAGCAGTCGCGAACACCGGGGAGCTGTTTTTT TRBV18 once TRBJ2-2 .
CASSSKQGGGYTF TGTGCCAGCAGCTCAAAACAGGGTGGTGGCTACACCTTC TRBV7-2 . TRBJ1-2 .